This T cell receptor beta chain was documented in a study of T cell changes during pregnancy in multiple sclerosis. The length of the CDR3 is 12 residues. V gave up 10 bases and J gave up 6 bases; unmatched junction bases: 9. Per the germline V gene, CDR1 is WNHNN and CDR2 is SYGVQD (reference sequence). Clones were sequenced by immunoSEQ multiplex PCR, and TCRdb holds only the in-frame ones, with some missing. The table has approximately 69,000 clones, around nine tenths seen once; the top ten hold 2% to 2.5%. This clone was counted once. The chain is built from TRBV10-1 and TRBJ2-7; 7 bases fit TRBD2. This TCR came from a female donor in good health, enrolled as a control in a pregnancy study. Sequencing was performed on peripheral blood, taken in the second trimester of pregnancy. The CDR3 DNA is TGCGCCACCGGGGAGGGAATGTGCGAGCAGTACTTC. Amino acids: CATGEGMCEQYF.